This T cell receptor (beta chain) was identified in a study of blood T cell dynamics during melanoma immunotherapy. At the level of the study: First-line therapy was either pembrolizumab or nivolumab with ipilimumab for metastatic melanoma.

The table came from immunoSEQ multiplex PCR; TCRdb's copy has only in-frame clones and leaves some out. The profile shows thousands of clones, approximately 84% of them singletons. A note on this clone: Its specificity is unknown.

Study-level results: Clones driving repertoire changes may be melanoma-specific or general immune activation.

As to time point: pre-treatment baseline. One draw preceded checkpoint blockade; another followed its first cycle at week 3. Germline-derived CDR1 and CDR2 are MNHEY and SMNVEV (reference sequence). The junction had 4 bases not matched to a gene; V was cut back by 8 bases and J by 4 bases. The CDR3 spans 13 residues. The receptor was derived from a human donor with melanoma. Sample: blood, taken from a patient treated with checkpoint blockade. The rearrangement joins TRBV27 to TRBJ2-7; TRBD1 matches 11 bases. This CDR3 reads CASQGQGAYEQYF. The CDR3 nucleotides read TGTGCCAGCCAAGGACAGGGGGCGTACGAGCAGTACTTC.